This T cell receptor (beta chain) was identified during a study of vaccination and CD4 T cells after COVID-19. Study context: A vaccine, either BNT162b2 or mRNA-1273, was given to participants in two doses.

Regarding treatment: 10-day PBMC culture with coronavirus spike peptide pools or control peptides (ViraFEST assay). Sequencing of cultured CD4+ T cell DNA used the Oncomine TCR Beta short-read assay. Via MiXCR, TCRdb re-called the PCR reads, giving one row per CDR3 protein. Of approximately 16,000 distinct CDR3 sequences in the sample, less than 60% were seen once. This clonotype was found a few times. Its antigen remains unidentified. V was shortened by 0 bases and J by 7 bases, with 13 bases between the two germline ends. The CDR3 covers 15 residues. The germline V gene encodes CDR1 ENHRY and CDR2 SYGVKD.

Sequenced: CD4+ T cells from blood, cultured in vitro. The rearrangement links TRBV10-3 to TRBJ1-5; D gene ambiguous. This clonotype was obtained from a human donor who had recovered from COVID-19. The CDR3, as DNA: TGTGCCATCAGTGAGTCGGGCCAGGTAGGCCAGCCCCAGCATTTT. Amino acids: CAISESGQVGQPQHF.